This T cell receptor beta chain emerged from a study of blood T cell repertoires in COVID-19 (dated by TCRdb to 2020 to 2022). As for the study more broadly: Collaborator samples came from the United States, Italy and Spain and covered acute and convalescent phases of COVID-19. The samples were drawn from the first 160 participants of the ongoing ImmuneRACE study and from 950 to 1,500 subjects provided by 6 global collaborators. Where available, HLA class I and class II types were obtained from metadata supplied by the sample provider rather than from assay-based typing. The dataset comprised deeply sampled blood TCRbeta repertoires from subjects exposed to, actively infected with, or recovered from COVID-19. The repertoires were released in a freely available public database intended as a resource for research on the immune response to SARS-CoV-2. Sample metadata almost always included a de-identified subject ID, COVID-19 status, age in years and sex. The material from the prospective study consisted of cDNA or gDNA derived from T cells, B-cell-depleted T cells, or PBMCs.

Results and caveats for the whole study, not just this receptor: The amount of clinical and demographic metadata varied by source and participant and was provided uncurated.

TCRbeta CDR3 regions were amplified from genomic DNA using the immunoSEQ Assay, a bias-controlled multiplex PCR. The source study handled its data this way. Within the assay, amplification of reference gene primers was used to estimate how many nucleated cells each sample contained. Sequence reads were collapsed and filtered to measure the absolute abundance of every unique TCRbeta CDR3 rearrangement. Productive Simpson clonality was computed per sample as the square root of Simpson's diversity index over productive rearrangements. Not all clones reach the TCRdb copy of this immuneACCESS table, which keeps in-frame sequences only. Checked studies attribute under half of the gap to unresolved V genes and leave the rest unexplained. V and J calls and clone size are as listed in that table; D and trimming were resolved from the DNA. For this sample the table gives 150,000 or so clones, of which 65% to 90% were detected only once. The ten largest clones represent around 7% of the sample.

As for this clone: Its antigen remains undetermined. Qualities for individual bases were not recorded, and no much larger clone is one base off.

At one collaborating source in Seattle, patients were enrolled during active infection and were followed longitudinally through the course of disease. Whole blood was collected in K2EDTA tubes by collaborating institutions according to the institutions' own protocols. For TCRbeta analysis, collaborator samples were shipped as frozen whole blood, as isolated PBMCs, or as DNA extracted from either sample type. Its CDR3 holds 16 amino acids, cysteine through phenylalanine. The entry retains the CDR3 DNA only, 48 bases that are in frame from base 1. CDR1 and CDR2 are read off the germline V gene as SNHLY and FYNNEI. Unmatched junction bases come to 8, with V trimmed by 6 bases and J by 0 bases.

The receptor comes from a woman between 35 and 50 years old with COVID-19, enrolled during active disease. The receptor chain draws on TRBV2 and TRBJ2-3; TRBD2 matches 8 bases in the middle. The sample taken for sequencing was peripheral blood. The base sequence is TGTGCCAGCAGAACTAGCGGAGGTGCTAGCACAGATACGCAGTATTTT. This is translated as CASRTSGGASTDTQYF. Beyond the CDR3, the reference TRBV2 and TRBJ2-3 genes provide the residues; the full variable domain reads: EPEVTQTPSHQVTQMGQEVILRCVPISNHLYFYWYRQILGQKVEFLVSFYNNEISEKSEIFDDQFSVERPDGSNFTLKIRSTKLEDSAMYFCASRTSGGASTDTQYFGPGTRLTVL.